This T cell receptor (beta chain) was identified in a study of molecular identifiers for immune sequencing clone quantification. With regard to this clonotype: Its specificity is not known.

Notes on the study in general: For effector cells, clones above 20 RNA copies held over 97% of molecules; for naive cells, under 1%.

One entry per CDR3 protein, called by TCRdb with MiXCR from the PCR reads. The sample records around 470,000 distinct CDR3 sequences, roughly 24% being singletons. Sequenced sample: naive CD8+ T cells from blood, with Jurkat cell RNA spiked in. Subset in this sample: FACS-sorted CD8+CD4-CCR7+CD45RA+ naive T cells. The clonotype comes from a human donor in good health. Some libraries in this study had Jurkat cell RNA spiked in.

This CDR3 is CASSHAGGPLETQYF. The DNA of the CDR3 is TGTGCCAGCAGCCATGCAGGGGGCCCCCTAGAGACCCAGTACTTC. V gene TRBV7-9 combines with J gene TRBJ2-5; 8 bases align to TRBD1. CDR1 and CDR2 from the germline V gene are SEHNR and FQNEAQ (reference sequence). V was pared by 5 bases and J by 4 bases, with 9 bases of the junction left unmatched. This CDR3 contains 15 residues. Variable domain in full (rest from reference TRBV7-9 and TRBJ2-5): DTGVSQNPRHKITKRGQNVTFRCDPISEHNRLYWYRQTLGQGPEFLTYFQNEAQLEKSRLLSDRFSAERPKGSFSTLEIQRTEQGDSAMYLCASSHAGGPLETQYFGPGTRLLVL.